The present T cell receptor (beta chain) was sequenced within a study of fetal regulatory T cell absence and autoimmunity. Turning to the study itself: Exocrine pancreas autoimmunity occurred in IPEX patients lacking clinical diabetes. Study results and caveats: TRB gene family usage was broadly similar in cord blood and pancreas. The oligoclonal enrichment was interpreted as supporting antigen-driven pancreatic autoimmunity before birth in IPEX syndrome.

V lost 0 bases, J lost 1 base, and 3 bases stayed unmatched. Germline CDR1 reads SGHAT; CDR2 reads FQNNGV. The CDR3 is 16 amino acids. Regarding this clone: Its target is not known.

The survey-level immunoSEQ assay was used. Profiled with immunoSEQ multiplex PCR; TCRdb holds only in-frame clones, not every one. The sample records about 95,000 clones, about two thirds being singletons. The sequencing input was pancreas tissue. V gene TRBV11-2 combines with J gene TRBJ2-3, with 8 nucleotides matching TRBD2. This TCR came from a male donor with IPEX syndrome. CDR3 sequence reads: CASSLESGGRTDTQYF. The CDR3 DNA follows: TGTGCCAGCAGCTTAGAAAGCGGGGGCCGCACAGATACGCAGTATTTT.